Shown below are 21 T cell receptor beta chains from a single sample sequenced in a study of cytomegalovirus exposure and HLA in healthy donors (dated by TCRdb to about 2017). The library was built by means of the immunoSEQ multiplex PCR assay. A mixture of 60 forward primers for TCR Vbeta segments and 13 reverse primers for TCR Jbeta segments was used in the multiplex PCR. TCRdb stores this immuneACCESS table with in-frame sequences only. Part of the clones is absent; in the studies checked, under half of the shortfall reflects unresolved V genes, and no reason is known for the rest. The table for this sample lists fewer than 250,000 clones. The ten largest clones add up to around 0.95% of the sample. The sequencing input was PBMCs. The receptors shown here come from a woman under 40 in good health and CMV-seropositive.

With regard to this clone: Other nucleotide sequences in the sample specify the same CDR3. The CDR3 sequence is CASSRQGLETQYF. The CDR3 DNA sequence: TGTGCCAGCAGCCGACAGGGACTGGAGACCCAGTACTTC. The chain employs TRBV27 and TRBJ2-5; D is perhaps TRBD1 (7 bases). This CDR3 is built from 13 residues. Trimming left V 6 bases short and J 5 bases short, with 13 bases between. In germline, CDR1 is MNHEY, CDR2 SMNVEV (reference sequence).

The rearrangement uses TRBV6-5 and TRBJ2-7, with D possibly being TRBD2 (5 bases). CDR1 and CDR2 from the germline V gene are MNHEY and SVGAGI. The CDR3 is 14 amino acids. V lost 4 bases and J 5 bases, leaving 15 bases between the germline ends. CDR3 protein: CASSFRQDLDEQYF. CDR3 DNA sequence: TGTGCCAGCAGTTTCCGGCAGGACTTGGACGAGCAGTACTTC.

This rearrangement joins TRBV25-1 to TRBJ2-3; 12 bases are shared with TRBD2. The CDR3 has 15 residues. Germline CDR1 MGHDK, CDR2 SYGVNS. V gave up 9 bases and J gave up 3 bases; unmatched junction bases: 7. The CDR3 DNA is TGTGCCAGAATTCCCGGGACTAGCGGGACAGATACGCAGTATTTT. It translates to CARIPGTSGTDTQYF.

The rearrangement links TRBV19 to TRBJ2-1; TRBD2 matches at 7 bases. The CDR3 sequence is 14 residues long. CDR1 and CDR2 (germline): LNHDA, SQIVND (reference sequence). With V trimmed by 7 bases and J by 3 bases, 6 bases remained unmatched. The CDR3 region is CASTLGLYYNEQFF. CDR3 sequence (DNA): TGTGCCAGTACCCTGGGACTATACTACAATGAGCAGTTCTTC.

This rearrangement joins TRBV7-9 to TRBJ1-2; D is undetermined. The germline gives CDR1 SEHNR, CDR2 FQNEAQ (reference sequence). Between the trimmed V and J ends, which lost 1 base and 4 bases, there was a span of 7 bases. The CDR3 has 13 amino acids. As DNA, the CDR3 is TGTGCCAGCAGCTTAGGAGAGCGCTATGGCTACACCTTC. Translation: CASSLGERYGYTF.

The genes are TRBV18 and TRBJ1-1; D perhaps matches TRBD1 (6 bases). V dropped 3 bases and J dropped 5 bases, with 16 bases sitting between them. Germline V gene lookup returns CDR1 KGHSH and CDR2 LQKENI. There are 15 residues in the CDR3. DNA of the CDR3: TGTGCCAGCTCACCGACGACGCAGGGGAGAACTGAAGCTTTCTTT. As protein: CASSPTTQGRTEAFF.

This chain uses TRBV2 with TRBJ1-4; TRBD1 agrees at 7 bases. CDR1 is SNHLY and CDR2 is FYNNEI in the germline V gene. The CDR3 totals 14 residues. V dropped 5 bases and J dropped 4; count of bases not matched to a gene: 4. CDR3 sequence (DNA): TGTGCCAGCAGTTACGGGACAGATAATGAAAAACTGTTTTTT. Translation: CASSYGTDNEKLFF.

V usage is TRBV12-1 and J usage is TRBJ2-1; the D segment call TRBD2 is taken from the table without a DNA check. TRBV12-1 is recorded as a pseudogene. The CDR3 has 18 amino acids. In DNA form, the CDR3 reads TGTGCCAGCAGCCATTACACGGCCGGGACTAGCGGCTACAATGAGCAGTTCTTC. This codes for CASSHYTAGTSGYNEQFF.

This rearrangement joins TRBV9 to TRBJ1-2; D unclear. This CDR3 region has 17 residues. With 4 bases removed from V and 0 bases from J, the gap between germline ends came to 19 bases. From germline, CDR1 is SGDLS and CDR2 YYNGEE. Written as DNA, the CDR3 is TGTGCCAGCAGCCAGATAACCTGGGAGACCGCTAACTATGGCTACACCTTC. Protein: CASSQITWETANYGYTF.

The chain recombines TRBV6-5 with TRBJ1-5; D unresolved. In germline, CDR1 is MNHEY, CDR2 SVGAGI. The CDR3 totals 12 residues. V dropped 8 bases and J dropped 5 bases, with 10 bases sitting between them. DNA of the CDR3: TGTGCCAGCCCGTCGGGAGATCAGCCCCAGCATTTT. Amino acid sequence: CASPSGDQPQHF.

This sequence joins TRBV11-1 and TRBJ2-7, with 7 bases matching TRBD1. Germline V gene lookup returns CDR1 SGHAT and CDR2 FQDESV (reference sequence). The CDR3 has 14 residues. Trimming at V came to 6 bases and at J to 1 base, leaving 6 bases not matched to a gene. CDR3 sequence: CASSHTGDSYEQYF. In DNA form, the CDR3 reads TGTGCCAGCAGTCACACAGGGGATTCCTACGAGCAGTACTTC.

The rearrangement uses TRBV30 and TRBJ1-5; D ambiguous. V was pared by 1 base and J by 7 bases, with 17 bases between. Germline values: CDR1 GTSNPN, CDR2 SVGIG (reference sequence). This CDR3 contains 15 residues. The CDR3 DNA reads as TGTGCCTGGAGTGCCGGCCCACCGGGATCCCAGCCCCAGCATTTT. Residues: CAWSAGPPGSQPQHF.

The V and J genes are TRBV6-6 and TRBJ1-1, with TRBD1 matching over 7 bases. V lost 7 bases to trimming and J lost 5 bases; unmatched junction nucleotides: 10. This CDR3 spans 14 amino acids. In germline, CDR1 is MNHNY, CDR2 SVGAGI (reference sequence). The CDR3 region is CASTSQPGGTEAFF. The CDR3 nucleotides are TGTGCCAGCACCTCGCAGCCAGGGGGAACTGAAGCTTTCTTT.

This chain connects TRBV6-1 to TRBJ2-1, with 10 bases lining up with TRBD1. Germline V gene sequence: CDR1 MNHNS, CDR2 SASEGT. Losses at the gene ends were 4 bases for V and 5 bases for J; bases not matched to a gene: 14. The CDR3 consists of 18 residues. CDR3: CASSAGTGERLANNEQFF. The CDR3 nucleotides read TGTGCCAGCAGTGCCGGGACAGGGGAGAGGTTGGCAAACAATGAGCAGTTCTTC.

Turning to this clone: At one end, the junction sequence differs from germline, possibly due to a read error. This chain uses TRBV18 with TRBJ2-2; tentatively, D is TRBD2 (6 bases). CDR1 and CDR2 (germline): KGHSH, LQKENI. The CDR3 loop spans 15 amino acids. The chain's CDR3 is CASSPREANPGELFF. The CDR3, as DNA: TGTGCCAGCTCACCACGGGAGGCGAACCCCGGGGAGCTGTTTTTT.

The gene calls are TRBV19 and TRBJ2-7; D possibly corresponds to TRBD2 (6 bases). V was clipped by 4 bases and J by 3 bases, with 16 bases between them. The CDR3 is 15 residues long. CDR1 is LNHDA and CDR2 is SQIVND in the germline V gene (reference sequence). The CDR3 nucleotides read TGTGCCAGTAGTAGGGGAATGGCGGGGAGCTACGAGCAGTACTTC. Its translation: CASSRGMAGSYEQYF.

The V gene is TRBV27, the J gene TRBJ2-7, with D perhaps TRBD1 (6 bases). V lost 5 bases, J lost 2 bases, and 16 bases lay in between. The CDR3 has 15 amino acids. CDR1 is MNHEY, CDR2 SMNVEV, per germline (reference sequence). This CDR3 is CASSAYRDKTYEQYF. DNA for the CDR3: TGTGCCAGCAGTGCTTATCGGGACAAGACCTACGAGCAGTACTTC.

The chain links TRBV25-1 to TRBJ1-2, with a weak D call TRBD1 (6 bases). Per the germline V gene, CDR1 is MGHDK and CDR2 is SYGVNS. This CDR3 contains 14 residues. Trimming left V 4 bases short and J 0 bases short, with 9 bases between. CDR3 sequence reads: CASSVTGTNYGYTF. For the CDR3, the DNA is TGTGCCAGCAGTGTCACAGGGACTAACTATGGCTACACCTTC.

The CDR3 DNA reads TGCGCCAGCAGCCTCCCGGGACAGGGTACCTACAATGAGCAGTTCTTC. Residues: CASSLPGQGTYNEQFF. The genes are TRBV5-1 and TRBJ2-1, with 9 bases identical to TRBD1. V lost 4 bases and J lost 2; bases outside the gene matches: 7. Germline V gives CDR1 SGHRS, CDR2 YFSETQ. This CDR3 region has 16 residues.

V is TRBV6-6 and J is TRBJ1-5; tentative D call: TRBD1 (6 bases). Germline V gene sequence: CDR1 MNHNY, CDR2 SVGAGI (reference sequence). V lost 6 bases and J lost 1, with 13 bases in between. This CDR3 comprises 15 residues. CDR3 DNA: TGTGCCAGCAGGATGACAGGAGGAAGCAATCAGCCCCAGCATTTT. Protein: CASRMTGGSNQPQHF.

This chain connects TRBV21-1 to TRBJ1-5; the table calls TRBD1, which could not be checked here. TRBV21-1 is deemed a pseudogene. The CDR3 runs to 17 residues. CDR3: CASSRWGGQGSNQPQHF. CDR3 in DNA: TGTGCCAGCAGCCGATGGGGGGGACAGGGAAGCAATCAGCCCCAGCATTTT.